This TCR beta chain appears in the sequencing data of a study of Ad26.COV2.S vaccination and SARS-CoV-2 variants. Study in general: Enrolled in COV1001, the donor was in the Ad26.COV2.S trial arm, which received the vaccine. The authors gave Ad26.COV2.S intramuscularly, either once or twice 56 days apart. Overall study results and limits: Vaccine recipients showed a spike-specific TCR breadth that was higher than in placebo recipients.

Profiling relied on immunoSEQ multiplex PCR, and the TCRdb table lists in-frame clones only, not all of them. The profile covers about 350,000 clones, with roughly 85% appearing a single time and roughly 3.5% taken by the ten largest. This clone was observed a few times. The target antigen is unknown. Regarding treatment: over 15 received Ad26.COV2.S at low or high dose, single or two shots; about five received placebo; per-sample allocation not given. Samples came from day 63 after the first vaccine or placebo injection. Based in Boston, the donor was an adult of 18-55 years. The V end lost 5 bases, the J end lost 7 bases, and 17 bases lay between the germline ends. The CDR3 totals 15 residues. Germline V gene data show CDR1 as SGHNT and CDR2 as YENEEA.

The chain couples TRBV11-3 to TRBJ2-2, with D possibly TRBD2 on 5 matching bases. The sample consisted of peripheral blood, taken in a trial of Ad26.COV2.S vaccine versus placebo. This clonotype originated in a person aged 18-60 years who received the Ad26.COV2.S COVID-19 vaccine or a placebo. The CDR3 protein is CASSTAGNGVGELFF. CDR3 in DNA: TGTGCCAGCAGCACCGCCGGGAACGGTGTCGGGGAGCTGTTTTTT.